This T cell receptor (beta chain) was captured by sequencing in a study of chemoradiotherapy in HPV16-positive cancers. Study-level information: Functional T-cell assays on a couple of HPV16-positive patients' cells defined candidate HPV-specific clones and common TCR motifs.

Whole-study results and caveats: Non-HPV-specific T cells did not expand in tumors during treatment, whereas candidate HPV-specific clones and E7-related motifs did. HPV-specific T cells were functionally defined from only a couple of HPV16-positive patients.

Here immunoSEQ multiplex PCR was the method, and the copy in TCRdb shows in-frame clones only, minus some. The table lists about 21,000 clones, about 87% of them singletons. About this clone itself: What it recognizes is unknown.

CDR1 SGHTA and CDR2 FQGNSA come from the germline V gene. The CDR3 is made up of 13 amino acids. The germline V and J ends were trimmed by 4 bases and 0 bases, with 6 bases remaining between them. Samples were taken several times over chemoradiotherapy. This chain links TRBV7-2 with TRBJ1-2; D may be TRBD1 (5 bases). The starting material was blood, obtained from a patient who underwent chemoradiotherapy. The clonotype was recovered from a human donor with HPV-associated anogenital cancer. The CDR3 region has the DNA TGTGCCAGCAGCTCGACAGCTAACTATGGCTACACCTTC. This codes for CASSSTANYGYTF.